Described below is a single T cell receptor beta chain sequence and its context. It has no known antigen specificity. No qualities accompany the bases; no much larger clone lies one base away. The immunoSEQ Assay, a bias-controlled multiplex PCR, was used to amplify TCRbeta CDR3 regions from genomic DNA. Turning to the authors' computational methods: The number of nucleated cells in each sample was estimated by amplification of reference gene primers within the assay. To quantify the absolute abundance of each unique TCRbeta CDR3 rearrangement, sequence reads were collapsed and filtered. For each sample, productive Simpson clonality was calculated as the square root of Simpson's diversity index over productive rearrangements. TCRdb limited this immuneACCESS table to in-frame rearrangements with V and J called. A share of clones is missing; checked studies link under half to unresolved V genes, and the rest is unexplained. V and J calls plus clone size are reproduced from that table; the DNA served to infer D and trimming. For this sample there are approximately 350,000 clones; 85% to 90% appear just once. The ten largest clonotypes hold around 7.9% of the sample.

This record comes from a study of blood T cell repertoires in COVID-19 (dated by TCRdb to between 2020 and 2021). Some background on the complete study: Collaborator samples came from the United States, Italy and Spain and covered acute and convalescent phases of COVID-19. Where available, HLA class I and class II types were taken from metadata supplied by the sample provider and were not determined by assay-based typing. The prospective study material was composed of cDNA or gDNA derived from T cells, B-cell-depleted T cells, or PBMCs. The repertoires were made available in a free public database intended to serve as a resource for research on the immune response to SARS-CoV-2. A de-identified subject ID, COVID-19 status, age in years and sex were almost always included in the sample metadata. Subjects who had been exposed to COVID-19, were actively infected with it, or had recovered from it provided the deeply sampled blood TCRbeta repertoires that made up the dataset. Samples came from the ongoing ImmuneRACE study (first 160 participants) plus 1,254 subjects from 6 global collaborators.

CDR1 SGHRS and CDR2 YFSETQ were looked up in the germline V gene. The CDR3 numbers 14 residues from cysteine through phenylalanine. Of all the DNA, just the CDR3 is kept, 42 bases in frame from base 1. From V the trimming removes 4 bases and from J it removes 0 bases, while the gene matches leave 4 bases of the junction unaccounted for. At one collaborating source in Seattle, patients were enrolled during active infection and were followed longitudinally through the course of disease. Whole blood was collected in K2EDTA tubes by collaborating institutions according to the institutions' own protocols. For TCRbeta analysis, collaborators shipped samples as frozen whole blood, isolated PBMCs, or DNA extracted from either of those sample types. What the research found in general, with its limitations: Clinical and demographic metadata were provided uncurated, with the amount varying by source and participant.

The chain was built from TRBV5-1 and TRBJ2-7, and 7 junctional nucleotides match TRBD1. The sequence derives from a woman between 70 and 85 years old with COVID-19, enrolled during active disease. What was sequenced was peripheral blood. The sequenced DNA is TGCGCCAGCAGCAACCGGGACAGCTCCTACGAGCAGTACTTC. It specifies CASSNRDSSYEQYF.